Sequencing of this T cell receptor (beta chain) was carried out in a study of T cell clones after liver transplantation. Study at large: Samples came pre-transplant, pre-randomization before withdrawal, and post-randomization after withdrawal ended.

In germline, CDR1 is SGHNT, CDR2 YYREEE (reference sequence). CDR3 length: 16 residues. V dropped 0 bases and J dropped 5 bases, with 17 bases sitting between them. Data came from immunoSEQ multiplex PCR; TCRdb stores just in-frame clones and leaves some out. Found here are about 71,000 clones, 80% of them singletons; the top ten hold 0.79%. V gene TRBV5-4 combines with J gene TRBJ2-5, with D perhaps given as TRBD1 or TRBD2 (5 bases each). The sequence came from a human patient who received a liver transplant. The T cells may come from the graft donor. The source was CD4+ T cells from blood, collected 12 months after liver transplant. CDR3 coding DNA: TGTGCCAGCAGCTTGGCAGGTTGGGGTAGGGACGAGACCCAGTACTTC. Translating it yields CASSLAGWGRDETQYF.